The rows below give T cell receptor beta chains drawn from one sample of a study of blood T cell repertoires in COVID-19. TCRdb's table, derived via immunoSEQ multiplex PCR, lists solely in-frame clones and lacks some. This sample has roughly 400,000 clones; 89% occur once, and the top ten carry 1.7%. Sequencing used PBMCs or T cells enriched from blood (not recorded which). The receptors stem from a woman aged 25 to 39 who had recovered from COVID-19. The CDR3 runs from the conserved cysteine through the conserved F or W. D genes are given only for firm matches. Clone size appears in some rows only: once, few, many, or a class for an expanded clone.

-	TRBV21-1	-	15	TRBJ2-1	CASSPPRRGYNEQFF	TGTGCCAGCAGCCCCCCGCGGCGCGGTTACAATGAGCAGTTCTTC
-	TRBV27	TRBD1	16	TRBJ2-7	CASSAYRGTEPYEQYF	TGTGCCAGCAGTGCCTACAGGGGAACGGAGCCTTACGAGCAGTACTTC
-	TRBV5-1	-	12	TRBJ1-2	CASSLNRRDYTF	TGCGCCAGCAGCTTGAACAGGCGGGACTACACCTTC
-	TRBV5-1	-	13	TRBJ2-7	CASSLGDTWEQYF	TGCGCCAGCAGCTTGGGGGACACCTGGGAGCAGTACTTC
-	TRBV6-5	-	12	TRBJ1-1	CASSYAGGLAFF	TGTGCCAGCAGTTACGCCGGGGGGCTAGCTTTCTTT
-	TRBV28	-	15	TRBJ2-7	CASSDGGRDSYEQYF	TGTGCCAGCAGCGACGGGGGTCGGGACAGCTACGAGCAGTACTTC
-	TRBV5-1	-	14	TRBJ2-3	CASSLAGEVDTQYF	TGCGCCAGCAGCTTGGCGGGAGAGGTAGATACGCAGTATTTT
-	TRBV19	TRBD1	14	TRBJ1-1	CASRRGQGYTEAFF	TGTGCCAGTAGACGGGGACAGGGGTACACTGAAGCTTTCTTT
-	TRBV15	-	18	TRBJ2-4	CATSRGGTGQLAKNIQYF	TGTGCCACCAGCAGAGGGGGTACGGGACAACTAGCCAAAAACATTCAGTACTTC
-	TRBV6-5	-	16	TRBJ1-1	CASSYSIRKPNTEAFF	TGTGCCAGCAGTTACTCGATCCGCAAGCCGAACACTGAAGCTTTCTTT
-	TRBV7-8	-	14	TRBJ2-2	CASSFRAEHRELFF	TGTGCCAGCAGCTTTAGAGCGGAACACCGGGAGCTGTTTTTT
-	TRBV3-1/TRBV3-2	-	13	TRBJ2-3	CASSLQGTDTQYF	TGTGCCAGCAGCCTCCAGGGCACAGATACGCAGTATTTT
-	TRBV28	-	18	TRBJ2-1	CASSSFRGFMGLYNEQFF	TGTGCCAGCAGTTCCTTCCGTGGATTTATGGGACTTTACAATGAGCAGTTCTTC
-	TRBV3-1/TRBV3-2	-	13	TRBJ1-2	CASSQVQGYGYTF	TGTGCCAGCAGCCAAGTGCAGGGCTATGGCTACACCTTC
-	TRBV29-1	-	15	TRBJ2-5	CSVEDRARGLETQYF	TGCAGCGTTGAAGATAGGGCCAGGGGATTAGAGACCCAGTACTTC
-	TRBV30	TRBD1	17	TRBJ1-6	CAWSAGQGAAYNSPLHF	TGTGCCTGGAGTGCGGGACAGGGGGCCGCCTATAATTCACCCCTCCACTTT
-	TRBV28	-	14	TRBJ1-1	CASSFLSGNTEAFF	TGTGCCAGCAGTTTCCTTTCCGGGAACACTGAAGCTTTCTTT
-	TRBV30	-	11	TRBJ1-2	CAWTRERGYTF	TGTGCCTGGACTCGGGAAAGGGGCTACACCTTC
-	TRBV6-6	TRBD1	15	TRBJ2-7	CASSYSATGGTEQYF	TGTGCCAGCAGTTACTCAGCGACAGGGGGAACAGAGCAGTACTTC
-	TRBV27	TRBD2	15	TRBJ2-3	CASSLLAGEADTQYF	TGTGCCAGCAGTCTCCTAGCGGGAGAGGCAGATACGCAGTATTTT
-	TRBV6-5	-	15	TRBJ2-7	CASRRTVPSSYEQYF	TGTGCCAGCCGGCGGACAGTACCTAGCTCCTACGAGCAGTACTTC
once	TRBV7-3	-	15	TRBJ1-1	CASSLRAGRNTEAFF	TGTGCCAGCAGCTTAAGGGCTGGGAGGAACACTGAAGCTTTCTTT
once	TRBV6-6	-	15	TRBJ1-6	CASSYVPIVNSPLHF	TGTGCCAGCAGTTACGTCCCCATAGTAAATTCACCCCTCCACTTT
-	TRBV7-6	TRBD2	15	TRBJ2-7	CASSPVAGKIYEQYF	TGTGCCAGCAGTCCCGTAGCGGGAAAGATCTACGAGCAGTACTTC
-	TRBV29-1	TRBD1	13	TRBJ2-3	CSVAVTGTDTQYF	TGCAGCGTTGCTGTGACAGGGACAGATACGCAGTATTTT
-	TRBV4-1	TRBD1	16	TRBJ1-5	CASSQEGQGRGQPQHF	TGCGCCAGCAGCCAAGAGGGACAGGGGCGAGGTCAGCCCCAGCATTTT
-	TRBV7-9	-	14	TRBJ1-2	CASSLNIGGRGYTF	TGTGCCAGCAGCCTAAATATAGGGGGAAGGGGCTACACCTTC
-	TRBV11-2	-	15	TRBJ1-3	CASSLRAGTGNTIYF	TGTGCCAGCAGCTTACGGGCGGGGACGGGAAACACCATATATTTT
-	TRBV30	-	13	TRBJ2-7	CAWNPRGFHEQYF	TGTGCCTGGAACCCGAGAGGTTTCCACGAGCAGTACTTC
-	TRBV3-1/TRBV3-2	TRBD1	16	TRBJ2-1	CASSQVSGGPNNEQFF	TGTGCCAGCAGCCAAGTCTCAGGGGGCCCGAACAATGAGCAGTTCTTC
once	TRBV7-6	-	12	TRBJ1-4	CASSLWRGKLFF	TGTGCCAGCAGCCTTTGGAGGGGAAAACTGTTTTTT
-	TRBV5-1	-	16	TRBJ1-4	CASSPTVQVSNEKLFF	TGCGCCAGCAGCCCCACTGTACAGGTTTCTAATGAAAAACTGTTTTTT
-	TRBV19	-	16	TRBJ1-6	CASSPQGQIVHSPLHF	TGTGCCAGTAGTCCTCAAGGACAGATAGTACATTCACCCCTCCACTTT
-	TRBV28	TRBD1	19	TRBJ2-1	CASSLGQRLQGDTWNEQFF	TGTGCCAGCAGTTTAGGCCAGAGGTTGCAGGGGGACACTTGGAATGAGCAGTTCTTC
-	TRBV27	TRBD1	15	TRBJ1-2	CASSLSGGPNYGYTF	TGTGCCAGCAGTTTATCAGGGGGCCCTAACTATGGCTACACCTTC
once	TRBV21-1	-	16	TRBJ1-1	CASSKKGQERNTEAFF	TGTGCCAGCAGCAAAAAGGGGCAGGAAAGAAACACTGAAGCTTTCTTT
-	TRBV5-4	TRBD1	12	TRBJ2-1	CASGTGHNEQFF	TGTGCCAGCGGGACAGGACACAATGAGCAGTTCTTC
few	TRBV19	-	14	TRBJ2-2	CASSVQGSNGELFF	TGTGCCAGTAGCGTGCAGGGGAGTAACGGGGAGCTGTTTTTT
-	TRBV3-1/TRBV3-2	TRBD1	17	TRBJ1-2	CASSQLTGGVANYGYTF	TGTGCCAGCAGCCAACTGACAGGGGGCGTCGCTAACTATGGCTACACCTTC
-	TRBV9	TRBD1	15	TRBJ1-1	CASSVVAGGNTEAFF	TGTGCCAGCAGCGTAGTGGCAGGGGGGAACACTGAAGCTTTCTTT
-	TRBV5-4	-	16	TRBJ2-7	CASSLIPGTPVYEQYF	TGTGCCAGCAGCTTGATTCCCGGGACACCGGTCTACGAGCAGTACTTC